This TCR beta chain was profiled in a study of regulatory T cells in long-lasting Graves disease. This clonotype showed up many times. Its antigen is not identified. Time point here: newly diagnosed GD, antithyroid drugs for less than 3 months. The authors made the TCR library using RNA they extracted from PBMCs. Study outcomes and limitations: Those with persistent disease had in common more public clonotypes (around 2,700) than new patients (roughly 1,000).

HTBI primers from iRepertoire and Arm-PCR of CDR3 regions yielded the TCR beta libraries. MiXCR, applied by TCRdb to the multiplex PCR reads, yields one record per CDR3 protein. The sample shows approximately 400,000 distinct CDR3 sequences, just under 15% of them seen only once. The same data also contributed to another study, on T cells in Graves' hyperthyroidism and ophthalmopathy. That paper states: The study based diagnoses on clinical symptoms, serum thyroxine and TRAb, thyroid ultrasound and orbital computed tomography.

The sequencing used peripheral blood mononuclear cells (PBMCs), collected at new diagnosis, from a patient treated with antithyroid drugs. This clonotype was sampled from a woman in her twenties or thirties with Graves disease.

This CDR3 reads CASSGEKSSYNEQFF. For the CDR3, the DNA is TGTGCCAGCAGCGGGGAGAAGAGCTCCTACAATGAGCAGTTCTTC. The chain combines TRBV13 with TRBJ2-1; perhaps TRBD2 as D (5 bases). Trimming took 5 bases from V and 0 from J, leaving 11 bases between them. The CDR3 is 15 amino acids. Germline CDR1 and CDR2: PRHDT and FYEKMQ (reference sequence).